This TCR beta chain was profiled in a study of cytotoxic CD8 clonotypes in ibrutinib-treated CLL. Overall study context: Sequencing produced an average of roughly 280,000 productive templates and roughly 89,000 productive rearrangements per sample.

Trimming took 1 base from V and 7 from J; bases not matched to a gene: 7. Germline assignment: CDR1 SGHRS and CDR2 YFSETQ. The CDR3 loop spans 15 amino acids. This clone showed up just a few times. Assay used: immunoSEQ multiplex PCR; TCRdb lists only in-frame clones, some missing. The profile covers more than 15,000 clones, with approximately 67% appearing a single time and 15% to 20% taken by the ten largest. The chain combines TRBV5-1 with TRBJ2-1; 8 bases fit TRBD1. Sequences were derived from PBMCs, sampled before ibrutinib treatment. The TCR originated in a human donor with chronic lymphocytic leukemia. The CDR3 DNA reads TGCGCCAGCAGCTTGTTTGTAGGACAGGGTAATGAGCAGTTCTTC. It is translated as CASSLFVGQGNEQFF.